The present entry profiles one T cell receptor (beta chain) with its context. The data were obtained in a study of glioma-infiltrating T cells after dendritic cell vaccination. All glioblastoma patients lacked an isocitrate dehydrogenase mutation. This CDR3 spans 15 amino acids. The V and J ends lost 2 bases and 7 bases, in that order; junction bases with no gene match: 8. The germline V gene encodes CDR1 SGHNT and CDR2 YENEEA. Using immunoSEQ multiplex PCR, the repertoire was profiled, and TCRdb retains in-frame clones only, with some absent. Among about 87,000 clones listed, over 85% were seen once.

The source material was blood, sampled before dendritic cell vaccination. V usage is TRBV11-3 and J usage is TRBJ2-1, with 7 bases that match TRBD2. This TCR was recovered from a human donor with glioblastoma. CDR3 in DNA: TGTGCCAGCAGCTTAAGGGAGGGGTACACGAATGAGCAGTTCTTC. Translated, it gives CASSLREGYTNEQFF. The variable domain in full, completed from reference TRBV11-3 and TRBJ2-1, reads EAGVVQSPRYKIIEKKQPVAFWCNPISGHNTLYWYLQNLGQGPELLIRYENEEAVDDSQLPKDRFSAERLKGVDSTLKIQPAELGDSAVYLCASSLREGYTNEQFFGPGTRLTVL.